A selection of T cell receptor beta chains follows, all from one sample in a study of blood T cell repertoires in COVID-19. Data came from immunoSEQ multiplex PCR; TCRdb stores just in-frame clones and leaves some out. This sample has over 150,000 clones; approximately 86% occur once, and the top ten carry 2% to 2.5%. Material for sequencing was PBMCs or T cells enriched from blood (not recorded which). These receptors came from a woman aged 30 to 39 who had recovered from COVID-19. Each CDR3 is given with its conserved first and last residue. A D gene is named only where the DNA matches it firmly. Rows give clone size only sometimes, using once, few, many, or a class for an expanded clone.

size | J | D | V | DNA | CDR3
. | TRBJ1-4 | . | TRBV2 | TGTGCCAGCATTGGACAAGCAACTAATGAAAAACTGTTTTTT | CASIGQATNEKLFF
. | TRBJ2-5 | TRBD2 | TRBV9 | TGTGCCAGCAGCGTAGCTGGGGGCCGGGGGGGACAAGAGACCCAGTACTTC | CASSVAGGRGGQETQYF
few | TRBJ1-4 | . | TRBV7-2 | TGTGCCAGCAGCCCCTCCGCCAGTGCAACTAATGAAAAACTGTTTTTT | CASSPSASATNEKLFF
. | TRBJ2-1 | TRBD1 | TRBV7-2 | TGTGCCAGCAGCTCCATCAGGGGGAATGAGCAGTTCTTC | CASSSIRGNEQFF
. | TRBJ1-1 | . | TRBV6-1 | TGTGCCAGCAGTGACGGCAGGGGTGGATTGGGGTTCGGAGCTTTCTTT | CASSDGRGGLGFGAFF
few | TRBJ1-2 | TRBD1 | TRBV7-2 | TGTGCCAGCAGCTCCCAGACAGGGGGCGCCGATGGCTACACCTTC | CASSSQTGGADGYTF
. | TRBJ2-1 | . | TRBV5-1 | TGCGCCAGCAGCTTGCGGGACAATGAGCAGTTCTTC | CASSLRDNEQFF
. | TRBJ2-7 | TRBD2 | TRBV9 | TGTGCCAGCAGCGTAGAGGGCGGGAGCATCTACGAGCAGTACTTC | CASSVEGGSIYEQYF
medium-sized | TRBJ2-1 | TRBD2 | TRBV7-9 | TGTGCCAGCAGCTCTCTTATAGCGGGAGGTCCCTACAATGAGCAGTTCTTC | CASSSLIAGGPYNEQFF
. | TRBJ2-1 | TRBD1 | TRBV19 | TGTGCCAGTAATGGACAGGAGGACAATGAGCAGTTCTTC | CASNGQEDNEQFF
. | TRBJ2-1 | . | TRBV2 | TGTGCCAGCAGTGACGGGGGGGGACAGGAGCAGTTCTTC | CASSDGGGQEQFF
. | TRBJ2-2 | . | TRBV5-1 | TGCGCCAGCAGCTTACGACAGGGAGGCGGGGAGCTGTTTTTT | CASSLRQGGGELFF
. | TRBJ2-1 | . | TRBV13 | TGTGCCAGCAGCTTACGGGGGAACAATGAGCAGTTCTTC | CASSLRGNNEQFF
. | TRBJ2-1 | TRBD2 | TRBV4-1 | TGCGCCAGCAGCCAAGCCGGACTAGCGGGGGCCAATGAGCAGTTCTTC | CASSQAGLAGANEQFF
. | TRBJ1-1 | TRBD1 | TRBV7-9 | TGTGCCAGCAGAATGGGACAGGGAGGCACTGAAGCTTTCTTT | CASRMGQGGTEAFF
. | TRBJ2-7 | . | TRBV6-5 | TGTGCCAGCAGTTACTCCACGGGTCGGTACGAGCAGTACTTC | CASSYSTGRYEQYF
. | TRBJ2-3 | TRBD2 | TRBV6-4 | TGTGCCAGCAGGGAAGGGACTACGAGCACAGATACGCAGTATTTT | CASREGTTSTDTQYF
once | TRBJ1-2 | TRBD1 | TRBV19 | TGTGCCAGTGCGCCCAGGACAGGATTCAACTATGGCTACACCTTC | CASAPRTGFNYGYTF
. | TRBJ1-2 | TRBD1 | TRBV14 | TGTGCCAGCAGCCAAAACCTCGGGACAGGCTATGGCTACACCTTC | CASSQNLGTGYGYTF
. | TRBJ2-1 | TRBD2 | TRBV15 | TGTGCCACCAGCAGAGGGGTTGGGACTAGCGGGGGGCCTTACAATGAGCAGTTCTTC | CATSRGVGTSGGPYNEQFF
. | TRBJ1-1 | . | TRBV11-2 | TGTGCCAGCAGCTTAGATCAAGCAGGGGTCGCTTTCTTT | CASSLDQAGVAFF
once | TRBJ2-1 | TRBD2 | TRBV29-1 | TGCAGCGTGGTTGGGACTAGCGGGAGGACCAATAAATACAATGAGCAGTTCTTC | CSVVGTSGRTNKYNEQFF
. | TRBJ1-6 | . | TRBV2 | TGTGCCAGCAGTGAGACAGGAAATTCACCCCTCCACTTT | CASSETGNSPLHF
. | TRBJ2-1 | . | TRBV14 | TGTGCCAGCGGCCGGGCGTCGGGAGTGGAGCAGTTCTTC | CASGRASGVEQFF
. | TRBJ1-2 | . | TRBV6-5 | TGTGCCAGCAGTTACTCACCCGCAGGGGCCGGATATGGCTACACCTTC | CASSYSPAGAGYGYTF
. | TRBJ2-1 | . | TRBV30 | TGTGCCTGGAGTGTCGGTCCCGCGGGCGAGCAGTTCTTC | CAWSVGPAGEQFF
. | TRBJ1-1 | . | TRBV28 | TGTGCCAGCAAGGGAGAGGGAGGCGAAGGGAACACTGAAGCTTTCTTT | CASKGEGGEGNTEAFF
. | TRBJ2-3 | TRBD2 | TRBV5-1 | TGCGCCAGCAGCTTCGGGGGGGCGGGCACAGATACGCAGTATTTT | CASSFGGAGTDTQYF
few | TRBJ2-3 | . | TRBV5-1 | TGCGCCAGCACTTTGACAAGAAATACAGATACGCAGTATTTT | CASTLTRNTDTQYF
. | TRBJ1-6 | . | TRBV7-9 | TGTGCCAGCAGCTTAACGAGGTTGAATTCACCCCTCCACTTT | CASSLTRLNSPLHF
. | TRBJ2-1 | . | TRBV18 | TGTGCCAGCTCACCACGACAGGTGACAGGGGATGCTAGCGGGACCAATGAGCAGTTCTTC | CASSPRQVTGDASGTNEQFF
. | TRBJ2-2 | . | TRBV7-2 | TGTGCCAGCAGCCCCACTAGGAACACCGGGGAGCTGTTTTTT | CASSPTRNTGELFF
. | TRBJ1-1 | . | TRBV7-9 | TGTGCCAGCAGCTCGATACAGGGTAGGGGCAACACTGAAGCTTTCTTT | CASSSIQGRGNTEAFF
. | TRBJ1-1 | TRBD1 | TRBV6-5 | TGTGCCAGCAGAGTTACGGGACAGGGAGGAATAGCTTTCTTT | CASRVTGQGGIAFF
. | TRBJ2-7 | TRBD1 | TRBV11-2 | TGTGCCAGCAGCATCCCTGGGACAGGAGCCTACGAGCAGTACTTC | CASSIPGTGAYEQYF
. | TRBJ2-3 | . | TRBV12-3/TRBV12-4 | TGTGCCAGCAGTCTACGAGGAGATACGCAGTATTTT | CASSLRGDTQYF
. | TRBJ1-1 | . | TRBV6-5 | TGTGCCAGCAGTACACGGACAGCGAACACTGAAGCTTTCTTT | CASSTRTANTEAFF
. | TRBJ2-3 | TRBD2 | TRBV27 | TGTGCCAGCAGTCCAGAGCGGGGGGCCAGCACAGATACGCAGTATTTT | CASSPERGASTDTQYF
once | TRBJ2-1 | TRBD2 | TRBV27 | TGTGCCAGCAGCTCGTCCCTTACTAGCGGGGGGTACGGTGAGCAGTTCTTC | CASSSSLTSGGYGEQFF
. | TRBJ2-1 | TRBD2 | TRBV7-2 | TGTGCCAGCAGCTTAGGAAGACTAGCGGGAGCTCATAATGAGCAGTTCTTC | CASSLGRLAGAHNEQFF
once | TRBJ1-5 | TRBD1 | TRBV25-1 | TGTGCCAGCAGCGGGACAGAGTGGCAGCCCCAGCATTTT | CASSGTEWQPQHF
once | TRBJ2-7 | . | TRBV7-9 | TGTGCCAGCAGCTTAGTCAGGGGTGGCTACGAGCAGTACTTC | CASSLVRGGYEQYF
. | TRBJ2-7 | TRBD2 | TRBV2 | TGTGCCAGCAGCCGACTAGCGGGAGACCCTGACGAGCAGTACTTC | CASSRLAGDPDEQYF
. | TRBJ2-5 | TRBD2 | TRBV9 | TGTGCCAGCAGCCCGGGACTAGCGCCCGGGACCCAGTACTTC | CASSPGLAPGTQYF
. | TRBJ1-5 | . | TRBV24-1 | TGTGCCACCAGTGATTCCCGACACGCTTATCAGCCCCAGCATTTT | CATSDSRHAYQPQHF
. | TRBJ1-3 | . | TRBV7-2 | TGTGCCAGCAGCTTAGCTGGCGGTCTCTCTGGAAACACCATATATTTT | CASSLAGGLSGNTIYF
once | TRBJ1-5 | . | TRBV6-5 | TGTGCCAGCAGTCGCGACAGGTCTAGCAATCAGCCCCAGCATTTT | CASSRDRSSNQPQHF
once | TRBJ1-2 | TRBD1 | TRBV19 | TGTGCCACACTAGACGGACAGGACTATGGCTACACCTTC | CATLDGQDYGYTF
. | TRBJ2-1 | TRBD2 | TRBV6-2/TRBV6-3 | TGTGCCAGCAGTTTCTCGCGACTAGCGGAGCAGTTCTTC | CASSFSRLAEQFF
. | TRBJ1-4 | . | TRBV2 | TGTGCCAGCAGTGTGGGGGGGGCGGATAATGAAAAACTGTTTTTT | CASSVGGADNEKLFF
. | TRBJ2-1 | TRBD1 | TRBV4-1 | TGCGCCAGCAGTCAAGGACAGGGCATTTACTACAATGAGCAGTTCTTC | CASSQGQGIYYNEQFF
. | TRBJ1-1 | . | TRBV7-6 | TGTGCCAGCAGCTTAATAACTGAAGCTTTCTTT | CASSLITEAFF
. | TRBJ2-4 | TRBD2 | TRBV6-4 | TGTGCCAGCAGCCCTTCTAGCGGGAGTGACATTCAGTACTTC | CASSPSSGSDIQYF
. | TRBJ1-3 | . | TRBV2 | TGTGCCAGCAGTGAGGGGGGAGCGGGAAACACCATATATTTT | CASSEGGAGNTIYF
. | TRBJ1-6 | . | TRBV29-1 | TGCAGCGTTGAAGAAAAACCGGGAGGCTATAATTCACCCCTCCACTTT | CSVEEKPGGYNSPLHF
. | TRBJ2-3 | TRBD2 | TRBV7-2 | TGTGCCAGCAGCTTTGCTAGCGGGGGCACAGATACGCAGTATTTT | CASSFASGGTDTQYF
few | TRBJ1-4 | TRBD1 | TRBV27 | TGTGCCAGCAGTACCGGACAGGGAATGATAACTAATGAAAAACTGTTTTTT | CASSTGQGMITNEKLFF
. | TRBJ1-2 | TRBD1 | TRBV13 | TGTGCCAGCACCGCAAAGGGCAGGGGGGCCCGGGATGGCTACACCTTC | CASTAKGRGARDGYTF
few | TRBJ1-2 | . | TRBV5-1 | TGCGCCAGCAGCCTGGACAGAAACTATGGCTACACCTTC | CASSLDRNYGYTF